The 9 T cell receptor beta chains below all came from one sample that was sequenced in a study of spatial heterogeneity in lung cancer. One entry per CDR3 protein, called by TCRdb with MiXCR from the 5' RACE reads. The sample consists of 36,000 or so distinct CDR3 sequences, around 5.5% of them appearing once. As to time point: sample taken at primary tumor resection. Whole RNA, which was extracted from tumor, nontumor lung tissue or frozen PBMC, was sequenced without any cell sorting. The sample in question was PBMCs, obtained at surgery. These receptors were obtained from a female donor with early-stage non-small cell lung cancer.

The sample holds many counts of this clonotype. The V and J genes are TRBV7-9 and TRBJ2-3; 7 bases align to TRBD2. The CDR3 consists of 15 residues. Germline CDR1 reads SEHNR; CDR2 reads FQNEAQ (reference sequence). After removal of 5 bases from V and 2 bases from J, the junction contained 7 bases not matched to a gene. CDR3 sequence reads: CASSRREPDTDTQYF. The CDR3 coding sequence is TGTGCCAGCAGCCGGCGGGAGCCCGACACAGATACGCAGTATTTT.

This clonotype was counted many times. V and J are TRBV29-1 and TRBJ2-7; TRBD1 matches at 11 bases. V trimming: 4 bases; J trimming: 2 bases; junction bases outside the gene matches: 4. The CDR3 runs 14 residues. The germline CDR1 and CDR2 sequences are SQVTM and ANQGSEA. The CDR3 nucleotides read TGCAGCGTTGGTAAGGGACAGGGGGCCTACGAGCAGTACTTC. This gives the protein CSVGKGQGAYEQYF.

Ten or more counts support this clonotype. The V and J genes are TRBV12-3 or TRBV12-4 and TRBJ1-1; D is uncertain. CDR3 length equals 14 residues. V was trimmed by 1 base and J by 0 bases, leaving 6 bases between them. The CDR3 coding sequence is TGTGCCAGCAGTTTAGGACATTTGAACACTGAAGCTTTCTTT. Encoded protein: CASSLGHLNTEAFF.

This clonotype was counted at least ten times. The chain joins TRBV4-1 to TRBJ1-1, with D tentatively TRBD1 (5 bases). Germline-derived CDR1 and CDR2 are MGHRA and YSYEKL. The CDR3 is 14 residues long. The V gene lost 4 bases and the J gene lost 0 bases, with 9 bases spanning the gap. CDR3 nucleotide sequence: TGCGCCAGCAGCCGCGGGGGTTTGAACACTGAAGCTTTCTTT. Translating gives CASSRGGLNTEAFF.

Ten or more counts support this clonotype. The chain employs TRBV20-1 and TRBJ2-1, with 13 bases aligning to TRBD2. The CDR3 extends over 16 amino acids. Germline assignment: CDR1 DFQATT and CDR2 SNEGSKA (reference sequence). With 6 bases clipped from V and 4 bases from J, the junction kept 9 bases outside the gene matches. The CDR3 DNA follows: TGCAGTGCCCTCACTAGCGGGGGGGCCTCTTACAATGAGCAGTTCTTC. Protein sequence: CSALTSGGASYNEQFF.

This clonotype has a count of ten or more. The genes are TRBV12-3 or TRBV12-4 and TRBJ2-3; unclear D gene. The CDR3 extends over 13 amino acids. Trimming removed 5 bases at V and 7 bases at J, with 13 bases between. The CDR3 nucleotides are TGTGCCAGCAGTCGTAAGAGCGTTCATACGCAGTATTTT. It encodes CASSRKSVHTQYF.

There are many counts of this clonotype. The chain joins TRBV4-3 to TRBJ2-7, with unresolved D. V gave up 4 bases and J gave up 0 bases, with 10 bases separating them. The CDR3 sequence is 14 residues long. Germline CDR1 reads LGHNA; CDR2 reads YSLEER. CDR3 protein: CASSLRTFSYEQYF. The CDR3 DNA sequence: TGCGCCAGCAGCCTACGGACGTTCTCCTACGAGCAGTACTTC.

The gene calls are TRBV5-1 and TRBJ1-6; D is perhaps TRBD1 (5 bases). V lost 7 bases and J 6 bases, leaving 17 bases between the germline ends. CDR1 is SGHRS and CDR2 is YFSETQ in the germline V gene. The CDR3 is 15 amino acids. In nucleotides, the CDR3 is TGCGCCAGCCGGAAGGATGGGGGGACTAATTCACCCCTCCACTTT. Amino acids: CASRKDGGTNSPLHF.

At least ten counts were recorded for this clonotype. J is TRBJ2-1 and V is TRBV11-2; the match to TRBD2 covers 13 bases. V lost 4 bases, J lost 13 bases, and 10 bases stayed unmatched. This CDR3 comprises 15 residues. Germline V gives CDR1 SGHAT, CDR2 FQNNGV. The DNA for the CDR3 is TGTGCCAGCAGCTCAGGACTAGCGGGAGTGGCCCCCCAGTTCTTC. Protein sequence: CASSSGLAGVAPQFF.